This TCR beta chain was profiled in a study of blood T cells in healthy people across ages. General study findings and limits: Older age coincided with a roughly linear decline in TCR beta diversity per million T cells.

About this clonotype itself: No antigen is known for it.

Then a second PCR, running about 6 to 11 cycles, was carried out with a sample-barcoded 5' primer and a J-beta primer mix. From the 5' RACE reads, TCRdb called clonotypes with MiXCR, one entry per CDR3 protein. The sample lists roughly 680,000 distinct CDR3 sequences, roughly half seen once, with approximately 13% in the top ten. The CDR3 runs to 12 residues. Germline V gene sequence: CDR1 DFQATT, CDR2 SNEGSKA (reference sequence). Deletions cut 8 bases from V and 1 base from J, with 10 bases between. The receptor comes from a woman aged 80 or over in good health. This chain links TRBV20-1 with TRBJ2-3; D not certain. Sequencing was performed on blood. The CDR3 nucleotides are TGCAGTTCTGAGCAGGGCACAGATACGCAGTATTTT. It is translated as CSSEQGTDTQYF.